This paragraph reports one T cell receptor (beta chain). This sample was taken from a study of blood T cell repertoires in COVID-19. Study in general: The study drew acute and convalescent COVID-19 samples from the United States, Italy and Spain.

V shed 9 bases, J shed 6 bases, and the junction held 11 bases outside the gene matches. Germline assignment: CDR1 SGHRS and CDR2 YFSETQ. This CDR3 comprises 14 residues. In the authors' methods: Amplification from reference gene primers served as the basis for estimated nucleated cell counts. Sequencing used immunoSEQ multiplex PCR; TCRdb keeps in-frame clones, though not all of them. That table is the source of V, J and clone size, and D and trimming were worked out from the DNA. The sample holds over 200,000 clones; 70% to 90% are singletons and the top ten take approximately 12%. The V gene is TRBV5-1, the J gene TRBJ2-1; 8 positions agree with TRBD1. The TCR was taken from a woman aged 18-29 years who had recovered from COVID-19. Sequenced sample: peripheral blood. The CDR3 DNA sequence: TGCGCCAAGGACAGGGTTCCCGTTGGCAATGAGCAGTTCTTC. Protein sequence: CAKDRVPVGNEQFF. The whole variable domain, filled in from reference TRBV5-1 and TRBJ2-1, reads KAGVTQTPRYLIKTRGQQVTLSCSPISGHRSVSWYQQTPGQGLQFLFEYFSETQRNKGNFPGRFSGRQFSNSRSEMNVSTLELGDSALYLCAKDRVPVGNEQFFGPGTRLTVL.